The T cell receptor (beta chain) described here comes from a study of radiation and T cells in renal cell carcinoma. Findings and caveats of the study: In blood, top tumor clones expanded by 2 weeks, shrinking by 4.

Only in-frame clones appear in the TCRdb table, and some are missing; sequencing was by immunoSEQ multiplex PCR. The data show about 83,000 clones, around 78% seen once. Time point meaning: blood 4 weeks post-SBRT, at nephrectomy. Treatment given: 15 Gy SBRT to primary tumor, nephrectomy 4 weeks later. With respect to this clone: Its specificity is unknown.

V shed 5 bases and J shed 3 bases, with 13 bases lying between them. Germline V gene sequence: CDR1 MNHEY, CDR2 SMNVEV (reference sequence). CDR3 length: 14 amino acids. This chain uses TRBV27 with TRBJ1-2; a possible D gene is TRBD1 (6 bases). Sequencing used blood, obtained from a patient whose treatment included radiotherapy and nephrectomy. This clonotype originated in a woman in her sixties or seventies with renal cell carcinoma. The CDR3 region is CASSPTGWDYGYTF. In DNA, the CDR3 is TGTGCCAGCAGTCCTACAGGGTGGGACTATGGCTACACCTTC.